Listed here is a single TCR beta chain. Its specificity is unknown. The data were taken from a study of beta chain features in type 1 diabetes. Losses at the gene ends were 1 base for V and 0 bases for J; bases not matched to a gene: 13. CDR3 length: 19 amino acids. Germline assignment: CDR1 SGHRS and CDR2 YFSETQ. There was one heparinised blood draw per donor, averaging around 100 mL. Study outcomes and limitations: Among type 1 diabetes patients, VDJ junctions had fewer insertions and more deletions. Among all four CD4+ subsets, Type 1 diabetes patients had TCRB CDR3s that were moderately but significantly shorter.

Investigators reverse transcribed all isolated RNA, so they sequenced expressed TCRB transcripts. Data came from immunoSEQ multiplex PCR; TCRdb stores just in-frame clones and leaves some out. The table shows about 260,000 clones, with approximately 25% occurring only once. The rearrangement uses TRBV5-1 and TRBJ1-2, with 9 bases matching TRBD1. Sequencing was carried out using naive CD4+ T cells from blood. The sequence came from a woman aged 30 to 39 with type 1 diabetes. The CDR3 here is CASSLNPPADRGANYGYTF. The CDR3 region has the DNA TGCGCCAGCAGCTTGAACCCCCCGGCGGACAGGGGAGCTAACTATGGCTACACCTTC.